These 10 T cell receptor beta chains originate from one sample sequenced in a study of cytomegalovirus exposure and HLA in healthy donors. PCR employed 60 Vbeta and 13 Jbeta primers. Profiled with immunoSEQ multiplex PCR; TCRdb holds only in-frame clones, not every one. The repertoire includes around 97,000 clones, roughly 73% of them detected once, and roughly 3.5% sits in the top ten. Material for sequencing was PBMCs. The receptor source for this set is a middle-aged man in good health and CMV-seronegative.

This rearrangement joins TRBV28 to TRBJ1-6; D is unclear. The germline V gene encodes CDR1 MDHEN and CDR2 SYDVKM. The CDR3 spans 16 residues. V lost 3 bases, J lost 0 bases, and 9 bases lay in between. CDR3 in amino acids: CASSFQASSYNSPLHF. CDR3 sequence (DNA): TGTGCCAGCAGTTTTCAGGCGAGCTCCTATAATTCACCCCTCCACTTT. Combining the CDR3 with reference TRBV28 and TRBJ1-6 gives the whole variable domain DVKVTQSSRYLVKRTGEKVFLECVQDMDHENMFWYRQDPGLGLRLIYFSYDVKMKEKGDIPEGYSVSREKKERFSLILESASTNQTSMYLCASSFQASSYNSPLHFGNGTRLTVT.

The table lists this clone with a count of one. The rearrangement uses TRBV4-2 and TRBJ1-2; 7 bases align to TRBD1. The length of the CDR3 is 16 residues. J lost 7 bases, V lost 0 bases, and 11 bases had no gene match. Germline assignment: CDR1 LGHNA and CDR2 YNFKEQ. The CDR3 spells CASSQDLGGGDGGYTF. CDR3 bases: TGTGCCAGCAGCCAAGATTTAGGGGGCGGGGATGGTGGCTACACCTTC.

The genes are TRBV29-1 and TRBJ2-3, with a tentative D call TRBD1 (5 bases). V lost 6 bases to trimming and J lost 3 bases, with 10 bases between them. CDR1 and CDR2 (germline): SQVTM, ANQGSEA. The CDR3 loop spans 12 amino acids. The CDR3 region has the DNA TGCAGCGTGTCTGGGGCAACAGATACGCAGTATTTT. As protein: CSVSGATDTQYF.

This chain links TRBV28 with TRBJ2-7; 11 bases match TRBD1. CDR3 size: 15 residues. With 7 bases clipped from V and 3 bases from J, the junction kept 8 bases outside the gene matches. CDR1 and CDR2 (germline): MDHEN, SYDVKM. This chain's CDR3 is CASTPMGQGDYEQYF. Written as DNA, the CDR3 is TGTGCCAGCACTCCAATGGGACAGGGGGACTACGAGCAGTACTTC.

The chain joins TRBV7-8 to TRBJ2-7, with TRBD2 as a possible D gene (5 bases). Germline CDR1 SGHVS, CDR2 FQNEAQ. Between the trimmed V and J ends, which lost 5 bases and 3 bases, there was a span of 17 bases. The CDR3 extends over 15 amino acids. The CDR3 loop is CASSRPRDAGYEQYF. DNA of the CDR3: TGTGCCAGCAGCAGACCCCGAGACGCGGGCTACGAGCAGTACTTC.

This clone has ten or more counts. This chain uses TRBV29-1 with TRBJ2-3; tentatively, D is TRBD2 (7 bases). V gave up 5 bases and J gave up 6 bases, with 21 bases separating them. Germline assignment: CDR1 SQVTM and CDR2 ANQGSEA. The CDR3 length is 15 residues. The CDR3, as DNA: TGCAGCGTTTCCGGGGGGCCCCGAACGAGTGATACGCAGTATTTT. This sequence encodes CSVSGGPRTSDTQYF.

This clone appeared once. This chain joins TRBV2 and TRBJ1-1; TRBD1 might be the D (5 bases). This CDR3 spans 14 amino acids. Trimming left V 7 bases short and J 2 bases short, with 14 bases between. Germline CDR1 and CDR2: SNHLY and FYNNEI. The CDR3 reads CASTQRGPNTEAFF. DNA of the CDR3: TGTGCCAGCACCCAAAGGGGCCCCAACACTGAAGCTTTCTTT.

This clone was seen once. The chain has TRBV7-2 and TRBJ1-2; the D is unclear. From germline, CDR1 is SGHTA and CDR2 FQGNSA. This CDR3 contains 13 residues. V dropped 5 bases and J dropped 2 bases, with 9 bases sitting between them. The CDR3 sequence: CASSLGLNYGYTF. The CDR3 coding sequence is TGTGCCAGCAGCCTCGGACTCAACTATGGCTACACCTTC.

This chain links TRBV27 with TRBJ2-2; TRBD2 agrees at 7 bases. The CDR3 consists of 15 residues. With V trimmed by 2 bases and J by 4 bases, 4 bases remained unmatched. Germline V gene lookup returns CDR1 MNHEY and CDR2 SMNVEV (reference sequence). CDR3 nucleotide sequence: TGTGCCAGCAGTTTACGGGGGGTCTTCACCGGGGAGCTGTTTTTT. Translating it yields CASSLRGVFTGELFF.

The chain uses TRBV25-1 and TRBJ2-5, with TRBD2 matching over 12 bases. Looked up from germline, CDR1 is MGHDK and CDR2 is SYGVNS. The J segment lost 0 bases and the V segment lost 9 bases, leaving 2 bases of the junction unmatched. The CDR3 is 14 amino acids. The CDR3: CASTSGGYQETQYF. As DNA, the CDR3 is TGTGCCAGTACTAGCGGGGGGTACCAAGAGACCCAGTACTTC.